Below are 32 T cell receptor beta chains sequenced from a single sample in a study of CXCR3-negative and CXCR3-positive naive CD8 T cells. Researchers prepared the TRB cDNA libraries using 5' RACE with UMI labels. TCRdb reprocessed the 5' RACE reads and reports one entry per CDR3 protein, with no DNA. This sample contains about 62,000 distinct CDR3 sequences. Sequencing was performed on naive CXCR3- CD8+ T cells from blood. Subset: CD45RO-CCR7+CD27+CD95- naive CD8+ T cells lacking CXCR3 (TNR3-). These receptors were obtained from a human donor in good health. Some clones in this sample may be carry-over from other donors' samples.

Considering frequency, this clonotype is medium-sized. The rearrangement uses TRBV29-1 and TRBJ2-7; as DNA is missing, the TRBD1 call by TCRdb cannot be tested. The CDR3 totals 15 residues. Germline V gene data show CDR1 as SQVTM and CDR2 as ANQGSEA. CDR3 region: CSVEDGDRATYEQYF.

CDR3 sequence: CASSQARDSNTGELFF. The chain has TRBV4-2 and TRBJ2-2; the D call from TCRdb, TRBD2, cannot be confirmed without DNA. In germline, CDR1 is LGHNA, CDR2 YNFKEQ. The CDR3 extends over 16 amino acids.

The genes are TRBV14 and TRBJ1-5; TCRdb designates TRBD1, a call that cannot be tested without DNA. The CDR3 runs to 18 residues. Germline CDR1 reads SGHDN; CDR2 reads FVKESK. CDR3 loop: CASSQDITGGSYNQPQHF.

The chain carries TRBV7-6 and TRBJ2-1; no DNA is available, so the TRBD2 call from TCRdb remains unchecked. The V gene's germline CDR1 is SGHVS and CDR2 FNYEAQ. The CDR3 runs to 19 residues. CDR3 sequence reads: CASSIPRSSGGPSYNEQFF.

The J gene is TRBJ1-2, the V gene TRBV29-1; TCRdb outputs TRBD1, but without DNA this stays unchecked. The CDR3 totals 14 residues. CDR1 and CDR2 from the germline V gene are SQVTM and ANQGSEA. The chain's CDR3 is CSVETGQGGFGYTF.

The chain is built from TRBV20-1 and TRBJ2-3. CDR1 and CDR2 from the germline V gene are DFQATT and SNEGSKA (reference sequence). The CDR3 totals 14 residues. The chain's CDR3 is CSSSASSSTDTQYF.

CDR3: CASSPPGGTYEQYF. The chain joins TRBV13 to TRBJ2-7; TCRdb lists TRBD1, though no DNA is available to test this call. From germline, CDR1 is PRHDT and CDR2 FYEKMQ (reference sequence). The CDR3 length is 14 residues.

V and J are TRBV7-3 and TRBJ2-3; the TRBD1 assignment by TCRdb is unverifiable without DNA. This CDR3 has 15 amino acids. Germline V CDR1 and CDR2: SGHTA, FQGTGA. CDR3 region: CASSSVQGARDTQYF.

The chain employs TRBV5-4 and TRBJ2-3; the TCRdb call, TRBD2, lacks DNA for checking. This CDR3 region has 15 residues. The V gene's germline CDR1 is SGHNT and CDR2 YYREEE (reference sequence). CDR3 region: CASSDTSAGGHTQYF. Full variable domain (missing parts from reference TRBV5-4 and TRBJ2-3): ETGVTQSPTHLIKTRGQQVTLRCSSQSGHNTVSWYQQALGQGPQFIFQYYREEENGRGNFPPRFSGLQFPNYSSELNVNALELDDSALYLCASSDTSAGGHTQYFGPGTRLTVL.

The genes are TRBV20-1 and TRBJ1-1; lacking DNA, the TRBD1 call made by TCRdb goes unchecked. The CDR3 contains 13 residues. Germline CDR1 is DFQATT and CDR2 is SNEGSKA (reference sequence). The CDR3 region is CSARALGTFEAFF.

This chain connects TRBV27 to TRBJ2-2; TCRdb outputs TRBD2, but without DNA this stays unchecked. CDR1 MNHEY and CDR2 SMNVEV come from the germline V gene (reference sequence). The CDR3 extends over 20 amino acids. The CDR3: CASLKLGTSGSGANTGELFF.

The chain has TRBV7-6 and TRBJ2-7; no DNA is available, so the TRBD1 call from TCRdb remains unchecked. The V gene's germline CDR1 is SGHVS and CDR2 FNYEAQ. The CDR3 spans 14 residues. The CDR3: CASSPGGATYEQYF. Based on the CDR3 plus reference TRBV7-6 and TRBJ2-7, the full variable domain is GAGVSQSPRYKVTKRGQDVALRCDPISGHVSLYWYRQALGQGPEFLTYFNYEAQQDKSGLPNDRFSAERPEGSISTLTIQRTEQRDSAMYRCASSPGGATYEQYFGPGTRLTVT.

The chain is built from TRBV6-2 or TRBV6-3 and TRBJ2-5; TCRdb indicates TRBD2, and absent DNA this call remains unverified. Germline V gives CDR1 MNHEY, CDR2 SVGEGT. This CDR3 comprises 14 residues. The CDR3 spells CASRLAGGQETQYF.

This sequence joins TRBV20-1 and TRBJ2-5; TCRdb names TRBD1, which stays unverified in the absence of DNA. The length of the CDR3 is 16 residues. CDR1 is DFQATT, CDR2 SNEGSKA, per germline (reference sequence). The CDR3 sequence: CSARDSAGGSMETQYF.

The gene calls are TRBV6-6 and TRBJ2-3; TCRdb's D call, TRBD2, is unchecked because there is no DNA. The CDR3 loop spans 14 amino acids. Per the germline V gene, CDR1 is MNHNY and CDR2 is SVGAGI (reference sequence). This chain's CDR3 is CASILAGDLGTQYF.

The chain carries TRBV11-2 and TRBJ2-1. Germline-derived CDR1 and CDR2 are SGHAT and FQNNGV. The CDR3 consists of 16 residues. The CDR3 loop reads CASSNHPVSAYNEQFF.

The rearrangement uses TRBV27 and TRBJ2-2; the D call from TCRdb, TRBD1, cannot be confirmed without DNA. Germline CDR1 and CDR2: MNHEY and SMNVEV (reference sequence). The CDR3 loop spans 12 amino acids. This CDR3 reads CASSQGTGELFF.

CDR3 residues: CASSYDPGGTSGTSSTDTQYF. V and J are TRBV6-2 or TRBV6-3 and TRBJ2-3; TCRdb lists TRBD2, though no DNA is available to test this call. The CDR3 runs 21 residues. Germline loops: CDR1 MNHEY, CDR2 SVGEGT.

The CDR3 sequence: CASSPPSGTLQETQYF. This chain uses TRBV7-6 with TRBJ2-5; TCRdb proposes TRBD2, but this gene call is untestable without DNA. The CDR3 is 16 residues long. CDR1 and CDR2 (germline): SGHVS, FNYEAQ.

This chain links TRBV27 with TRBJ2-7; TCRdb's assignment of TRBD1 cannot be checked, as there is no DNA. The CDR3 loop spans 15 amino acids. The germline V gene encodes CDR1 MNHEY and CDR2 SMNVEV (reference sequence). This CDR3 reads CASRRTPGFSYEQYF.

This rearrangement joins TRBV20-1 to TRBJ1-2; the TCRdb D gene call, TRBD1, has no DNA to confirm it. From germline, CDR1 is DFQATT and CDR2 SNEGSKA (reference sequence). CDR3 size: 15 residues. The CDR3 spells CSASTGQVDLYGYTF.

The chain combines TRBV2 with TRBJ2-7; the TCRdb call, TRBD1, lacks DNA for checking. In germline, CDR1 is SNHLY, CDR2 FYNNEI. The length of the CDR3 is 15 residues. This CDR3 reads CASSYFGTGTYEQYF. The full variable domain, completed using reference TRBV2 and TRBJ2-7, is EPEVTQTPSHQVTQMGQEVILRCVPISNHLYFYWYRQILGQKVEFLVSFYNNEISEKSEIFDDQFSVERPDGSNFTLKIRSTKLEDSAMYFCASSYFGTGTYEQYFGPGTRLTVT.

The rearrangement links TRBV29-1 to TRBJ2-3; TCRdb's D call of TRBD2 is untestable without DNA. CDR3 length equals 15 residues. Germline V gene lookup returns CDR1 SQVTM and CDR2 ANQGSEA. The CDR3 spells CSVEVAPSPPSTQYF.

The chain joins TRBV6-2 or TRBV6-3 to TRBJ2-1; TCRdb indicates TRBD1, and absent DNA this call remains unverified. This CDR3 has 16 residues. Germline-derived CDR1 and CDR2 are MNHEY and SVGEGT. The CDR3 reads CASSYSGDGSYNEQFF.

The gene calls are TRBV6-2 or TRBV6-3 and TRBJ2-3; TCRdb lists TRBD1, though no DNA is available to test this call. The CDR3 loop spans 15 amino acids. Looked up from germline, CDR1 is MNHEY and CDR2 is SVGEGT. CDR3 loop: CASSFAGGETDTQYF.

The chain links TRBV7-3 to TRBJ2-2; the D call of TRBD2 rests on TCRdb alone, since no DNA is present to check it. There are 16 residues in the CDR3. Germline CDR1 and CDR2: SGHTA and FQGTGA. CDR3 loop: CASSFASGGQIGELFF.

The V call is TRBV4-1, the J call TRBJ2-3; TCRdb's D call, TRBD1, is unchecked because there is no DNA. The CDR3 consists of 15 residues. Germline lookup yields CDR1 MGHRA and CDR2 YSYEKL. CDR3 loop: CASSPLSGPTDTQYF.

CDR3 region: CASSYSDLGLGAYYGYTF. The chain employs TRBV12-3 or TRBV12-4 and TRBJ1-2; the TCRdb D gene call, TRBD1, has no DNA to confirm it. The CDR3 has 18 amino acids.

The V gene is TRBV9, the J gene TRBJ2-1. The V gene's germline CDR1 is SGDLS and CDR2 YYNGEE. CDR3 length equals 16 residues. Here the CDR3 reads CASSVDWGYTYNEQFF.

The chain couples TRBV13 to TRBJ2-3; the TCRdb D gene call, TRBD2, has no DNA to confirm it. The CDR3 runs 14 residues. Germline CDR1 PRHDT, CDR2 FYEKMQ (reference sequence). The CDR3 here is CASSPWTRRDTQYF. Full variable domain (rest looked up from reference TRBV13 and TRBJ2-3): AAGVIQSPRHLIKEKRETATLKCYPIPRHDTVYWYQQGPGQDPQFLISFYEKMQSDKGSIPDRFSAQQFSDYHSELNMSSLELGDSALYFCASSPWTRRDTQYFGPGTRLTVL.

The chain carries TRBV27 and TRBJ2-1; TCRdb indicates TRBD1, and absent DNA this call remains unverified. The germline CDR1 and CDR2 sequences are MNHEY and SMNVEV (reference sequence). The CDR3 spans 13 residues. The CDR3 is CATMTGREGEQFF.

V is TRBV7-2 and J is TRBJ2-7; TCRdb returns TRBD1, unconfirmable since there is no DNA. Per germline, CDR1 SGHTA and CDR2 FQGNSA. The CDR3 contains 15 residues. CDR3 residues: CASSSTGRGDYEQYF.